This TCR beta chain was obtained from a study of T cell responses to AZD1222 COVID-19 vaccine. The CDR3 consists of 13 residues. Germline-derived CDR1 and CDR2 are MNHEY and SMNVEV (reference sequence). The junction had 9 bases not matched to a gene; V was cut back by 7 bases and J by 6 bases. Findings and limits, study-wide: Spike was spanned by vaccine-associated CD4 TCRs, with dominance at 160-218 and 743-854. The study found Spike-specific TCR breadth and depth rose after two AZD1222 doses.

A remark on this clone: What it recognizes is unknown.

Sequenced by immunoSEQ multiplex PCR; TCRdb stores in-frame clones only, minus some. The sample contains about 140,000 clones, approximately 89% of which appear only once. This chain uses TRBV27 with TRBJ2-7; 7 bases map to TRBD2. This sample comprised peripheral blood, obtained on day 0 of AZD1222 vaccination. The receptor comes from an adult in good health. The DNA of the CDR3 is TGTGCCAGCACTCCGACATCGGGGGGCGAGCAGTACTTC. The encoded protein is CASTPTSGGEQYF.